This T cell receptor (beta chain) was identified during a study of T cell responses to AZD1222 COVID-19 vaccine. On this clone: Its antigen remains unknown.

The data were produced by immunoSEQ multiplex PCR, yet TCRdb's version contains in-frame clones alone and is incomplete. The table shows some 120,000 clones, with over 70% occurring only once. Study-level findings and limits: Only a handful of AZD1222 recipients were seropositive at baseline. Of spike-specific TCRs, nearly half reportedly target regions left unmutated in variants. Most donors were white British and more were female, and clonal diversity was possibly underestimated.

Germline CDR1 and CDR2: SGHNT and YENEEA. The length of the CDR3 is 15 residues. V was cut by 5 bases and J by 4 bases, with 12 bases left in between. This receptor was identified in an adult in good health. The J gene is TRBJ1-6, the V gene TRBV11-3, with D possibly TRBD1 on 5 matching bases. The sequencing here drew on peripheral blood, taken on day 0 of AZD1222 vaccination. The CDR3 bases are TGTGCCAGCAGCCTATTGACAGAATATAATTCACCCCTCCACTTT. It is translated as CASSLLTEYNSPLHF.